What follows are 18 T cell receptor beta chains derived from one specimen sequenced in a study of blood T cell repertoires in COVID-19. Data came from immunoSEQ multiplex PCR; TCRdb stores just in-frame clones and leaves some out. The table includes over 200,000 clones, around 80% detected once. Sequences were obtained from peripheral blood. Source of these receptors: a man older than 75 with acute or convalescent COVID-19.

This chain links TRBV5-1 with TRBJ2-2; the match to TRBD1 covers 9 bases. V trimming: 5 bases; J trimming: 6 bases; junction bases outside the gene matches: 8. Looked up from germline, CDR1 is SGHRS and CDR2 is YFSETQ. The CDR3 spans 15 residues. The CDR3 nucleotides are TGCGCCAGCAGTTCCTGGACAGGGGATGCCGGGGAGCTGTTTTTT. This encodes CASSSWTGDAGELFF.

J is TRBJ2-7 and V is TRBV3-1 (or the pseudogene TRBV3-2); 8 nucleotides agree with TRBD2. The J segment lost 0 bases and the V segment lost 3 bases, leaving 1 base of the junction unmatched. This CDR3 is 14 amino acids long. CDR1 and CDR2 (germline): LGHDT, YNNKEL (reference sequence). This CDR3 is CASSHGTSSYEQYF. CDR3 coding DNA: TGTGCCAGCAGCCACGGGACTAGCTCCTACGAGCAGTACTTC.

The chain is built from TRBV6-1 and TRBJ2-7, with 8 bases matching TRBD1. V shed 0 bases, J shed 12 bases, and the junction held 7 bases outside the gene matches. This CDR3 has 13 residues. The germline V gene encodes CDR1 MNHNS and CDR2 SASEGT. CDR3: CASSEAGTGKRYF. In DNA, the CDR3 is TGTGCCAGCAGTGAAGCTGGGACAGGAAAAAGGTACTTC.

The rearrangement uses TRBV5-1 and TRBJ2-2; 9 bases agree with TRBD1. The CDR3 spans 16 residues. Germline CDR1 SGHRS, CDR2 YFSETQ. V lost 4 bases, J lost 2 bases, and 6 bases stayed unmatched. This CDR3 reads CASSKGQGLNTGELFF. The CDR3 region has the DNA TGCGCCAGCAGCAAGGGACAGGGACTAAACACCGGGGAGCTGTTTTTT. Together with reference TRBV5-1 and TRBJ2-2, the CDR3 gives the full variable domain: KAGVTQTPRYLIKTRGQQVTLSCSPISGHRSVSWYQQTPGQGLQFLFEYFSETQRNKGNFPGRFSGRQFSNSRSEMNVSTLELGDSALYLCASSKGQGLNTGELFFGEGSRLTVL.

The chain has TRBV6-1 and TRBJ1-1; D possibly corresponds to TRBD1 (5 bases). The V gene's germline CDR1 is MNHNS and CDR2 SASEGT. Trimming took off 2 bases at V and 7 bases at J, with 11 bases between the two ends. CDR3 size: 13 residues. CDR3 loop: CASSESGEGEAFF. The DNA for the CDR3 is TGTGCCAGCAGTGAATCGGGGGAAGGTGAAGCTTTCTTT.

This clone was seen a few times. CDR3 residues: CASSSARQGEAFF. CDR3 nucleotides: TGTGCCAGCAGCTCAGCACGACAGGGGGAAGCTTTCTTT. The chain employs TRBV11-2 and TRBJ1-1; 8 bases agree with TRBD1. Germline V lookup: CDR1 SGHAT, CDR2 FQNNGV. The junction had 6 bases not matched to a gene; V was cut back by 4 bases and J by 8 bases. The CDR3 is 13 amino acids.

The genes are TRBV27 and TRBJ1-5; 7 nucleotides agree with TRBD1. From germline, CDR1 is MNHEY and CDR2 SMNVEV (reference sequence). The CDR3 runs 14 residues. With V trimmed by 8 bases and J by 5 bases, 9 bases remained unmatched. CDR3 protein: CASSTGYTDQPQHF. CDR3 DNA sequence: TGTGCCAGCTCGACAGGGTATACGGATCAGCCCCAGCATTTT.

The rearrangement joins TRBV28 to TRBJ2-2; D is unclear. CDR3 length: 15 amino acids. CDR1 and CDR2 (germline): MDHEN, SYDVKM. V was trimmed by 3 bases and J by 0 bases, leaving 8 bases between them. The DNA of the CDR3 is TGTGCCAGCAGTTTGAACAGCCCGAACACCGGGGAGCTGTTTTTT. Protein sequence: CASSLNSPNTGELFF.

This chain joins TRBV2 and TRBJ1-2; possibly TRBD1 for D (5 bases). The V end was cut by 5 bases, the J end by 0 bases, with 13 bases between. The CDR3 sequence is 15 residues long. Germline V gives CDR1 SNHLY, CDR2 FYNNEI. CDR3 residues: CASSLRQSSNYGYTF. Written as DNA, the CDR3 is TGTGCCAGCAGTCTCCGACAGAGTTCTAACTATGGCTACACCTTC.

V and J are TRBV2 and TRBJ2-7; D possibly corresponds to TRBD1 (6 bases). Germline lookup yields CDR1 SNHLY and CDR2 FYNNEI. V lost 11 bases and J lost 0, with 14 bases in between. The CDR3 covers 13 residues. The CDR3 here is CAASRTASYEQYF. DNA of the CDR3: TGTGCCGCATCTAGGACAGCCTCCTACGAGCAGTACTTC. The entire variable domain, with the rest obtained from reference TRBV2 and TRBJ2-7, is as follows: EPEVTQTPSHQVTQMGQEVILRCVPISNHLYFYWYRQILGQKVEFLVSFYNNEISEKSEIFDDQFSVERPDGSNFTLKIRSTKLEDSAMYFCAASRTASYEQYFGPGTRLTVT.

This clone has just a few counts. The chain carries TRBV7-2 and TRBJ2-5, with 7 bases matching TRBD1. Germline trimming cut 6 bases from V and 9 bases from J; bases unmatched to any gene: 13. Germline V lookup: CDR1 SGHTA, CDR2 FQGNSA. The CDR3 covers 14 residues. The CDR3 reads CASSVEGAQTPQYF. CDR3 nucleotide sequence: TGTGCCAGCAGTGTCGAGGGGGCGCAAACCCCCCAGTACTTC.

In this sample, this clone turned up once. The chain combines TRBV28 with TRBJ1-3, with D perhaps matching TRBD1 (5 bases). V was cut by 5 bases and J by 0 bases, with 14 bases left in between. The CDR3 totals 16 residues. CDR1 is MDHEN and CDR2 is SYDVKM in the germline V gene. This CDR3 is CASSTPQGSSGNTIYF. The CDR3 bases are TGTGCCAGCAGTACCCCCCAGGGAAGCTCTGGAAACACCATATATTTT.

V is TRBV5-1 and J is TRBJ2-5; TRBD1 aligns across 12 bases. Germline CDR1 SGHRS, CDR2 YFSETQ. This CDR3 contains 15 residues. V lost 5 bases to trimming and J lost 5 bases; unmatched junction nucleotides: 7. CDR3 in DNA: TGCGCCAGCAGTATGGCTGGGACAGGGGGCGAGACCCAGTACTTC. Translated, it gives CASSMAGTGGETQYF.

This chain uses TRBV29-1 with TRBJ1-3; TRBD1 is a possible D gene (6 bases). The CDR3 is made up of 13 amino acids. V lost 4 bases to trimming and J lost 1 base, with 8 bases between them. Germline CDR1 reads SQVTM; CDR2 reads ANQGSEA. The CDR3 region is CSVGDRSGNTIYF. CDR3 DNA: TGCAGCGTTGGTGACAGGTCTGGAAACACCATATATTTT.

The V gene is TRBV19, the J gene TRBJ2-3; the D is unclear. Between the trimmed V and J ends, which lost 3 bases and 1 base, there was a span of 8 bases. The CDR3 is 14 amino acids. Per germline, CDR1 LNHDA and CDR2 SQIVND (reference sequence). The CDR3 protein is CASSIGLRTDTQYF. Here the CDR3 DNA reads TGTGCCAGTAGTATCGGTCTACGCACAGATACGCAGTATTTT. Filled out from reference TRBV19 and TRBJ2-3, the complete variable domain reads DGGITQSPKYLFRKEGQNVTLSCEQNLNHDAMYWYRQDPGQGLRLIYYSQIVNDFQKGDIAEGYSVSREKKESFPLTVTSAQKNPTAFYLCASSIGLRTDTQYFGPGTRLTVL.

V usage is TRBV27 and J usage is TRBJ1-2; D gene uncertain. V lost 0 bases to trimming and J lost 5 bases, with 10 bases between them. CDR1 and CDR2 from the germline V gene are MNHEY and SMNVEV (reference sequence). The CDR3 extends over 14 amino acids. The CDR3 DNA follows: TGTGCCAGCAGTTTATCGGGGAGGGAATATGGCTACACCTTC. It specifies CASSLSGREYGYTF.

The sample holds a few counts of this clone. This chain's CDR3 is CASSPGTGGFYGYTF. DNA of the CDR3: TGTGCCAGCAGCCCTGGGACAGGGGGGTTCTATGGCTACACCTTC. This chain joins TRBV28 and TRBJ1-2; 11 bases are shared with TRBD1. The CDR3 sequence is 15 residues long. Germline V lookup: CDR1 MDHEN, CDR2 SYDVKM. Losses at the gene ends were 6 bases for V and 4 bases for J; bases not matched to a gene: 7.

The gene calls are TRBV7-9 and TRBJ1-1; 10 bases fit TRBD1. Germline trimming cut 5 bases from V and 4 bases from J; bases unmatched to any gene: 4. Germline CDR1 is SEHNR and CDR2 is FQNEAQ (reference sequence). This CDR3 is 14 amino acids long. This CDR3 reads CASSPGQGPTEAFF. For the CDR3, the DNA is TGTGCCAGCAGCCCGGGACAGGGGCCCACTGAAGCTTTCTTT.